This T cell receptor (beta chain) was observed in a study of OX40 agonist ivuxolimab in advanced cancers. A note on the overall study: Ivuxolimab, which targeted the costimulatory receptor OX40 (CD134), was an agonistic, fully human IgG2 monoclonal antibody. Partial responses were achieved by three dose-escalation patients, of whom one had hepatocellular carcinoma and two had cutaneous melanoma. Among the roughly 50 dose-escalation patients, some 20 had hepatocellular carcinoma, roughly 15 melanoma, 9 renal cell carcinoma and 9 head and neck cancer. Intravenous ivuxolimab was administered to patients every 2 weeks at six dose levels: 0.01, 0.1, 0.3, 1.5, 3 and 10 mg/kg. The paper describes the monotherapy dose-escalation part (N of about 57 patients) of the phase I trial of ivuxolimab. Peripheral TCRbeta sequencing was intended to test whether TCR sequence diversity was altered and clonal T-cell expansion was caused by ivuxolimab. In the dose-escalation cohort, 70% to 90% of patients were male, and the mean age was roughly 56 years with a range of about 23 to 79. Patients were allowed to have had prior anti-PD-1, anti-PD-L1 or anti-CTLA-4 therapy, and around 37% of the dose-escalation patients had previously received checkpoint inhibitors.

According to the germline V gene, CDR1 reads SGHTA and CDR2 reads FQGTGA. V drops 4 bases and J drops 4 bases, leaving 13 bases in between. The CDR3, cysteine through phenylalanine, is 14 amino acids long. Kept here is only the CDR3 DNA, which spans 42 bases and is read in frame from base 1. Broader findings and caveats from the paper: Which antigens the clonally expanded peripheral T cells were specific for was not determined. At doses of 0.1 to 3.0 mg/kg, clonal expansion of both CD4+ and CD8+ blood T cells was observed from baseline to week 6. Low levels of normalized T-cell clonal expansion were also seen in some nonresponding patients. In the 0.1-3.0 mg/kg groups, partial responders were among the patients with the lowest normalized peripheral clonal expansion, particularly in CD8+ T cells. After ivuxolimab, expanded clones were on average more numerous among CD8+ T cells than among CD4+ T cells.

Patients with autoimmune disease history or receiving systemic immunosuppression were excluded from the trial. In every dose cohort, peripheral blood was drawn for TCR sequencing at baseline, cycle 4 day 1, and cycle 7 day 1. The samples were drawn from a first-in-human, open-label, multicenter phase I dose-escalation trial of ivuxolimab. Adults with locally advanced or metastatic melanoma, renal cell, hepatocellular, or head and neck squamous cell carcinoma were enrolled in the trial. Before TCR sequencing, CD4+ T cells and CD8+ T cells from peripheral blood were sorted into separate populations. To sequence the TCRbeta CDR3 region, genomic DNA was isolated from the sorted cells. The immunoSEQ Assay was used to sequence the TCRbeta CDR3 regions. Held by TCRdb, this immuneACCESS table contains in-frame sequences only and omits some clones. Under half of the omission traces to an unresolved V gene where checked; the cause of the rest is unknown. The sample data list 60,000 to 70,000 clones, and around 90% of these were observed just once. About 2.5% of the sample lies in the top ten.

A remark on this clone: This receptor's antigen is unknown. Within one base of it there is no much larger clone, and no base qualities were kept.

Material: CD4+ or CD8+ T cells sorted from blood, obtained in a trial of the OX40 agonist ivuxolimab. The receptor was isolated from an adult with an advanced solid tumor such as melanoma, head and neck, liver or kidney cancer. This sequence uses TRBV7-3 and TRBJ2-5; the D gene assignment is ambiguous. The CDR3 amino acid sequence is: CASSSPSHPETQYF. The base sequence is TGTGCCAGCAGCTCCCCCTCCCACCCAGAGACCCAGTACTTC.